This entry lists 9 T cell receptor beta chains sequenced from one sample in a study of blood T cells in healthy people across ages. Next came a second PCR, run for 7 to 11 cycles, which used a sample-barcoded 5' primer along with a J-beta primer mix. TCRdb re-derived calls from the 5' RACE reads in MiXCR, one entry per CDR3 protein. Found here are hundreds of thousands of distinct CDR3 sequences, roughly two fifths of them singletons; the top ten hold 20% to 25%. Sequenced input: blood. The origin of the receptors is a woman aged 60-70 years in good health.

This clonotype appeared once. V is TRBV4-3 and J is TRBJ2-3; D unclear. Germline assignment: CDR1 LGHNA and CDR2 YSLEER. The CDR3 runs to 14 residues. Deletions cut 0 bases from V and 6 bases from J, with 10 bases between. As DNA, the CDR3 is TGCGCCAGCAGCCAAGATCCCAGCTCGGATACGCAGTATTTT. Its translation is CASSQDPSSDTQYF.

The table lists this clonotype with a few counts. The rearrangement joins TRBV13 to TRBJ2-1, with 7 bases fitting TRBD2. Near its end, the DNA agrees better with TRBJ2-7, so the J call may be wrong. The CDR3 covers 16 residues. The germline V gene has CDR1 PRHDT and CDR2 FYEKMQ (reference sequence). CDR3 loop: CASSLLAASGYNEQYF. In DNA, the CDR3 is TGTGCCAGCAGCTTATTAGCGGCTAGCGGTTACAATGAGCAGTACTTC.

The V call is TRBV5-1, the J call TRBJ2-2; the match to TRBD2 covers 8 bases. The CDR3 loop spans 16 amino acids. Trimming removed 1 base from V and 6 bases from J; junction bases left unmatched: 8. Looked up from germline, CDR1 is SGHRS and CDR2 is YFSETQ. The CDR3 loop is CASSLFVAGRAGELFF. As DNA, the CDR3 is TGCGCCAGCAGCTTGTTCGTAGCGGGAAGAGCCGGGGAGCTGTTTTTT.

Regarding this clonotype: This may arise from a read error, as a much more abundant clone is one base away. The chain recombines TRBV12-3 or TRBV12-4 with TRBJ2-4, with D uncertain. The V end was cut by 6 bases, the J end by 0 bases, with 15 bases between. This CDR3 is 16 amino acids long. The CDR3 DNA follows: TGTGCCAGCAGCGACAATTATGGGTTAGCCAAAAACATTCAGTACTTC. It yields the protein CASSDNYGLAKNIQYF.

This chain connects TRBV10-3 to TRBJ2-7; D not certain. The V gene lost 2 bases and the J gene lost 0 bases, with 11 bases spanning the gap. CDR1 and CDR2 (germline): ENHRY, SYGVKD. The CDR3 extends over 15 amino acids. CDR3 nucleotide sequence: TGTGCCATCAGTGAGGAAACTACCCCCTCCTACGAGCAGTACTTC. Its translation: CAISEETTPSYEQYF.

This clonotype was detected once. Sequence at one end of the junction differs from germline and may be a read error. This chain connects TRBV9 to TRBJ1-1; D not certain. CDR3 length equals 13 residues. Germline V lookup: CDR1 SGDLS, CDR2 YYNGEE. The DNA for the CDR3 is TGTGCCAGCAGCCAAGGGAGCAAAACTGGAGCTTTCTTT. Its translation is CASSQGSKTGAFF.

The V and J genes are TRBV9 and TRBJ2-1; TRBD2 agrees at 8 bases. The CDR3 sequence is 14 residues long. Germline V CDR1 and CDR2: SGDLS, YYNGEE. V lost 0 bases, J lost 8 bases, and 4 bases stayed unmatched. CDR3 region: CASSVAGGPHEQFF. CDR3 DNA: TGTGCCAGCAGCGTAGCGGGAGGGCCCCATGAGCAGTTCTTC.

CDR3 nucleotides: TGTGCCAGCAGCCCAAAGAACTCTGGGGCCAACGTCCTGACTTTC. It translates to CASSPKNSGANVLTF. The J gene is TRBJ2-6, the V gene TRBV7-3; no definite D call. This CDR3 comprises 15 residues. CDR1 is SGHTA and CDR2 is FQGTGA in the germline V gene. V lost 5 bases and J 0 bases, leaving 8 bases between the germline ends.

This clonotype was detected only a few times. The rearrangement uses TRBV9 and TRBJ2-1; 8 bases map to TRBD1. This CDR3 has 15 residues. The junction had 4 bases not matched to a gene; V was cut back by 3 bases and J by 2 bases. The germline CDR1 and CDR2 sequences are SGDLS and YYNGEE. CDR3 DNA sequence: TGTGCCAGCAGCGACCAGGGGGCTGCCTACAATGAGCAGTTCTTC. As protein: CASSDQGAAYNEQFF.